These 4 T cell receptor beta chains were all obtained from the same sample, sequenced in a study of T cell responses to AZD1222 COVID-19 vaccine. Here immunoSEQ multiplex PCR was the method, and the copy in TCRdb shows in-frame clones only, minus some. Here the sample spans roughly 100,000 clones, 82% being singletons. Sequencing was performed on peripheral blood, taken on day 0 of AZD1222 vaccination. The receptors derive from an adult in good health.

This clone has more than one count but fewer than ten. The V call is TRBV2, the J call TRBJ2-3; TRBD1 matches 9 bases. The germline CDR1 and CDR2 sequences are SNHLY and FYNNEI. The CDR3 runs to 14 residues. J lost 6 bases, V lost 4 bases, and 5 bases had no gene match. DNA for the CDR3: TGTGCCAGCAGTGGACAGGGGGTTTTTGATACGCAGTATTTT. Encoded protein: CASSGQGVFDTQYF.

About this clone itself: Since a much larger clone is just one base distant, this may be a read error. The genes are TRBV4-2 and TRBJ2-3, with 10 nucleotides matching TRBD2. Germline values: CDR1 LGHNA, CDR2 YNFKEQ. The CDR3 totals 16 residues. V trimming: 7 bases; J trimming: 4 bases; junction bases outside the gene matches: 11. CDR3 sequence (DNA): TGTGCCAGCAACATCGAAATAGCGGGGGGAGCAGATACGCAGTATTTT. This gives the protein CASNIEIAGGADTQYF.

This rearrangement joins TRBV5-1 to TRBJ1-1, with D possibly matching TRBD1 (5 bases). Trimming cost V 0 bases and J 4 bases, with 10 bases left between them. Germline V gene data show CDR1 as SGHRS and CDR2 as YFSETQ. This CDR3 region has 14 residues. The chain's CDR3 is CASSLVGGTTEAFF. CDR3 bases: TGCGCCAGCAGCTTGGTGGGGGGGACCACTGAAGCTTTCTTT. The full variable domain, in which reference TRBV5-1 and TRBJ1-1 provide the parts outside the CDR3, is KAGVTQTPRYLIKTRGQQVTLSCSPISGHRSVSWYQQTPGQGLQFLFEYFSETQRNKGNFPGRFSGRQFSNSRSEMNVSTLELGDSALYLCASSLVGGTTEAFFGQGTRLTVV.

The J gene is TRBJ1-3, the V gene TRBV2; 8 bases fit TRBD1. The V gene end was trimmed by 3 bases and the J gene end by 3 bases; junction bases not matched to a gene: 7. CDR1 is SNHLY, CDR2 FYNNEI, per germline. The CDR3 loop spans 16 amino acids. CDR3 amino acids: CASSENPGGYGNTIYF. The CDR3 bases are TGTGCCAGCAGTGAGAATCCAGGGGGCTATGGAAACACCATATATTTT.